This T cell receptor beta chain is from a study of blood T cell repertoires in COVID-19. Turning to the study itself: Researchers got acute and convalescent COVID-19 samples from the United States, Italy and Spain.

Recruitment covered about two dozen US areas and drew participants whose ages spanned roughly 18 to 90 years. Recovery meant two consecutive negative NP/OP PCR tests, professional clearance, or resolved symptoms. In the study's own analysis: Amplifying reference gene primers gave estimates of nucleated cell counts. Assay: immunoSEQ multiplex PCR; the TCRdb copy retains only in-frame clones and omits some. For V, J and clone size, that table is used; D and trimming come from the DNA. This sample carries about 350,000 clones, around 87% of them seen once, and the ten largest clones take approximately 5%. CDR1 is SGHTS and CDR2 is YDEGEE in the germline V gene. V lost 6 bases to trimming and J lost 3 bases; unmatched junction nucleotides: 9. CDR3 length: 15 amino acids.

The chain joins TRBV5-8 to TRBJ1-2; 9 bases align to TRBD1. The TCR comes from a woman younger than 45 who had recovered from COVID-19. The sequencing input was PBMCs or T cells enriched from blood (not recorded which). CDR3 DNA sequence: TGTGCCAGCATCGGCCGGGACAGGGCCTACTATGGCTACACCTTC. Residues: CASIGRDRAYYGYTF.